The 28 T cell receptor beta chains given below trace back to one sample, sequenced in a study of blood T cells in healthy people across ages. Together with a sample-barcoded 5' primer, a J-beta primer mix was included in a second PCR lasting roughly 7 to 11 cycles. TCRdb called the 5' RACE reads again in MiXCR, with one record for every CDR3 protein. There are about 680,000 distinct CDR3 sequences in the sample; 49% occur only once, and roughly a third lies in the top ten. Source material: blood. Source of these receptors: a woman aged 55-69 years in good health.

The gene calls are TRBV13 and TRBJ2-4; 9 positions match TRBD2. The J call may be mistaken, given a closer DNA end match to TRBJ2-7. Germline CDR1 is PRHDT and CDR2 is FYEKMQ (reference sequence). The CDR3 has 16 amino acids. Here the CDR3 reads CASSSLQTSGTYEQYF. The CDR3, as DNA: TGTGCCAGCAGCTCCCTCCAGACTAGCGGAACCTACGAGCAGTACTTC.

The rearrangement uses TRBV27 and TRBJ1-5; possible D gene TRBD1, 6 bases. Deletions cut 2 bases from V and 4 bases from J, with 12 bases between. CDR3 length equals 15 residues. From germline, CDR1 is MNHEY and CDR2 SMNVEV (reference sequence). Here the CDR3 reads CASSLDGGANQPQHF. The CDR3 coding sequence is TGTGCCAGCAGTTTAGATGGGGGGGCGAATCAGCCCCAGCATTTT.

This CDR3 reads CSVDTASRTDTQYF. The CDR3 nucleotides are TGCAGCGTTGATACGGCTAGCCGCACAGATACGCAGTATTTT. The chain combines TRBV29-1 with TRBJ2-3; a weak D match, TRBD2 (5 bases). CDR1 and CDR2 from the germline V gene are SQVTM and ANQGSEA. The CDR3 consists of 14 residues. Between the trimmed V and J ends, which lost 3 bases and 1 base, there was a span of 11 bases.

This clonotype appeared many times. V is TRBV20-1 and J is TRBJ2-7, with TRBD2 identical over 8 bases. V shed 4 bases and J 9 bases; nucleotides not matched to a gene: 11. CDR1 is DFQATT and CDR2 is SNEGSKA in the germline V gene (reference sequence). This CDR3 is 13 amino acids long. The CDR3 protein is CSATSGRTEGQYF. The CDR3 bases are TGCAGTGCTACGAGCGGGAGAACGGAGGGGCAGTACTTC.

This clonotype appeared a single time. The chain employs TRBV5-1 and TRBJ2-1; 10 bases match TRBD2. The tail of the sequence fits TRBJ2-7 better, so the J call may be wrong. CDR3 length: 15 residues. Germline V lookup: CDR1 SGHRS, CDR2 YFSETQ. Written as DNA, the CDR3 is TGCGCCAGCAGCTCACTAGCGGGATCCTACAATGAGCAGTACTTC. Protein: CASSSLAGSYNEQYF.

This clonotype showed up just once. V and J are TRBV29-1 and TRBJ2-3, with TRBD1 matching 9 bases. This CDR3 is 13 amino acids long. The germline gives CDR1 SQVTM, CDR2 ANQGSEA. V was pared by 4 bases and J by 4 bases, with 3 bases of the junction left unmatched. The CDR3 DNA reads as TGCAGCGTTGGGGACAGGGTCCCAGATACGCAGTATTTT. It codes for CSVGDRVPDTQYF.

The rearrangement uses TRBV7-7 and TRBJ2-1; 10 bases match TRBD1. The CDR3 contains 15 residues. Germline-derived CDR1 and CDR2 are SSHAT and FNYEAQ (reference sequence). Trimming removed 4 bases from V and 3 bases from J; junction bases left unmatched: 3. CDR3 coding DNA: TGTGCCAGCAGCTCAGGACAGGGGGACTACAATGAGCAGTTCTTC. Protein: CASSSGQGDYNEQFF.

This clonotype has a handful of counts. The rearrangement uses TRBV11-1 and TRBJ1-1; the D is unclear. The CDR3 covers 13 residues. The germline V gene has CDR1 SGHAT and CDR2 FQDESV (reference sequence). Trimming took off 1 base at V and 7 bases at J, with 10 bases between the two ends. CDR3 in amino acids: CASSLGPELEAFF. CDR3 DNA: TGTGCCAGCAGCTTAGGTCCGGAACTTGAAGCTTTCTTT.

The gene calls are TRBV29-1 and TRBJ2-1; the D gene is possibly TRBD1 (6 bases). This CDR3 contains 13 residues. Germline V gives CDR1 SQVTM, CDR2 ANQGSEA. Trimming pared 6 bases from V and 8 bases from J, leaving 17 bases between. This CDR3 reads CSVLNPTGYEQFF. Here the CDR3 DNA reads TGCAGCGTCTTGAATCCTACAGGGTATGAGCAGTTCTTC.

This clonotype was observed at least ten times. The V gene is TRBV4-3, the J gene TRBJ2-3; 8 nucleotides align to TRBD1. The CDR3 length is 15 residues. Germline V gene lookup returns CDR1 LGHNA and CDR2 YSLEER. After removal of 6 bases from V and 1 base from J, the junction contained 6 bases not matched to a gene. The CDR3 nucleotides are TGCGCCAGCAGACAAACAGGGGGACGCACAGATACGCAGTATTTT. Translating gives CASRQTGGRTDTQYF.

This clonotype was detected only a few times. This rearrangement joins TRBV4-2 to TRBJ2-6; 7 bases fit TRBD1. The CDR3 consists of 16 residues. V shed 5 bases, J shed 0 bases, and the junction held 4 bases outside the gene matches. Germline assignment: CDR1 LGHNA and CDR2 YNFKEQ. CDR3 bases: TGTGCCAGCAGCTCGCGGACAGGCTCTGGGGCCAACGTCCTGACTTTC. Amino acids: CASSSRTGSGANVLTF.

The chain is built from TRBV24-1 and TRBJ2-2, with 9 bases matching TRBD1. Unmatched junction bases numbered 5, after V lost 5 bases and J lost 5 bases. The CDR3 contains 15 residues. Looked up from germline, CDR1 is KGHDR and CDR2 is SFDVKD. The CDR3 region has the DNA TGTGCCACCAGTGCCGGGACAGGGCAAACCGGGGAGCTGTTTTTT. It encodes CATSAGTGQTGELFF.

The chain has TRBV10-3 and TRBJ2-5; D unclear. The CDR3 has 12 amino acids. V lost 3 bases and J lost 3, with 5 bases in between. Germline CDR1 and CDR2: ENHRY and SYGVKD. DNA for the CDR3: TGTGCCATCAGTGACCAGGAAGAGACCCAGTACTTC. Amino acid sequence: CAISDQEETQYF.

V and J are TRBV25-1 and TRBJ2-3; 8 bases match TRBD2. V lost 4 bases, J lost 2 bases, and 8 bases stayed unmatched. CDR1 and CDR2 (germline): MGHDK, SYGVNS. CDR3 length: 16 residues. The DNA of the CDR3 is TGTGCCAGCAGTGGGGGGGGACTAGTTCCCACAGATACGCAGTATTTT. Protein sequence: CASSGGGLVPTDTQYF.

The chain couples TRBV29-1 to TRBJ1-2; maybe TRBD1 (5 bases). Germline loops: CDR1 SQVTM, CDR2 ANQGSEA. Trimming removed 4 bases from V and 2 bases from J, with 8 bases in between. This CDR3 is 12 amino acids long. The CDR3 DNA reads TGCAGCGTTGTAACAGGAAACTATGGCTACACCTTC. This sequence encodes CSVVTGNYGYTF.

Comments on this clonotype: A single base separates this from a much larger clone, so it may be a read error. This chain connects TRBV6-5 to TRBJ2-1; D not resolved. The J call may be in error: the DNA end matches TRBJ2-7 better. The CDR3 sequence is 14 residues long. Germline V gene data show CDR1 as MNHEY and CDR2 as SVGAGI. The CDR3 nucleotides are TGTGCCAGCAGTACGACCCCTACCTACAATGAGCAGTACTTC. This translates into CASSTTPTYNEQYF.

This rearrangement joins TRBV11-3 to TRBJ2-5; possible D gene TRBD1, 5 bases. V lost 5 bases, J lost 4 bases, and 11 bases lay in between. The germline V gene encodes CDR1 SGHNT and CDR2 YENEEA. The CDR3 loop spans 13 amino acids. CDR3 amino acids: CASSAGLGETQYF. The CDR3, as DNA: TGTGCCAGCAGCGCAGGGCTCGGAGAGACCCAGTACTTC.

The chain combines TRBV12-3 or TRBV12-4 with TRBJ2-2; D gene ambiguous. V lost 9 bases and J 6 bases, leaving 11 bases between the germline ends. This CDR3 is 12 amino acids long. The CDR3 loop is CASSEQSGELFF. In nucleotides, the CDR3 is TGTGCCAGTTCCGAACAGTCCGGGGAGCTGTTTTTT.

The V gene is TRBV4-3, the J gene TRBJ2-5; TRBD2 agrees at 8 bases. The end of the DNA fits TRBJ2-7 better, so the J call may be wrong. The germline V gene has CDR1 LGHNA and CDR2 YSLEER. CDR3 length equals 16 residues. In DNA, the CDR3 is TGCGCCAGCAGCCAAGGAAGGGACGGGAGGGCCTCCGAGCAGTACTTC. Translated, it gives CASSQGRDGRASEQYF.

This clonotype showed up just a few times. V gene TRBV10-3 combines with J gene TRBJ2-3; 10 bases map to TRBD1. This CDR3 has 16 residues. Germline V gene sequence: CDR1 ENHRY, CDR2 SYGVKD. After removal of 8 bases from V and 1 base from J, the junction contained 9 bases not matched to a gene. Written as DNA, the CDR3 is TGTGCCATCGGCCCCTGGGACAGGGGTGGCACAGATACGCAGTATTTT. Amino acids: CAIGPWDRGGTDTQYF.

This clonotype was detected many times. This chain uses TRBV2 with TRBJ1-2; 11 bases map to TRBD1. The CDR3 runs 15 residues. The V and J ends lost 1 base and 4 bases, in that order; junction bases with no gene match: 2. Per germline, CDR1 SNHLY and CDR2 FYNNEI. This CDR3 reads CASSEGTGGVYGYTF. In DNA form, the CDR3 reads TGTGCCAGCAGTGAAGGGACAGGGGGCGTCTATGGCTACACCTTC.

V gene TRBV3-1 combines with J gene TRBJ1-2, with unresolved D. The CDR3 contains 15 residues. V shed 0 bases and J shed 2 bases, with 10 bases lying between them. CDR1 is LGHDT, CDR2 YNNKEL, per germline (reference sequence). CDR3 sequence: CASSQERRGNYGYTF. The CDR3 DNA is TGTGCCAGCAGCCAAGAAAGGAGAGGCAACTATGGCTACACCTTC.

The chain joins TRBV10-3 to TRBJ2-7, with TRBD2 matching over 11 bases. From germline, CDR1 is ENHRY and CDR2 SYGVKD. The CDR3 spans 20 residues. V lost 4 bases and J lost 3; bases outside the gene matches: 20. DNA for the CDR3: TGTGCCATCAGTGCGGACGGCGGGCTAGCGGGAGGTCGGAGACTCTACGAGCAGTACTTC. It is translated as CAISADGGLAGGRRLYEQYF.

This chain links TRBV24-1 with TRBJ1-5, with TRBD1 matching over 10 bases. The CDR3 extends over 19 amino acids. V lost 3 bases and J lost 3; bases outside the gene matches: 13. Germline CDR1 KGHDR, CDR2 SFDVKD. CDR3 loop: CATSDPIRWGQGFNQPQHF. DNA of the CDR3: TGTGCCACCAGTGATCCGATCCGGTGGGGACAGGGGTTCAATCAGCCCCAGCATTTT.

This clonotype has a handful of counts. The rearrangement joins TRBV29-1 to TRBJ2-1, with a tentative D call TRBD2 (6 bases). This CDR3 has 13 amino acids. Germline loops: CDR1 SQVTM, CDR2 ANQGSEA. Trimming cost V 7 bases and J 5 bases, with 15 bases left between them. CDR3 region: CSGHTGVNNEQFF. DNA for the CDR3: TGCAGCGGTCATACGGGGGTGAACAATGAGCAGTTCTTC.

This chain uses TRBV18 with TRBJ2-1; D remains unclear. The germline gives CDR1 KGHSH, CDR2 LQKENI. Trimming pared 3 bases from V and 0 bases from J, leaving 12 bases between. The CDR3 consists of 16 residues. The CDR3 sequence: CASSPGVRSSYNEQFF. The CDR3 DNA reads TGTGCCAGCTCACCGGGTGTGAGGAGCTCCTACAATGAGCAGTTCTTC.

The CDR3 spells CASSTFGGLAGTEAFF. The CDR3 nucleotides are TGTGCCAGCAGCACTTTCGGGGGGTTGGCGGGCACTGAAGCTTTCTTT. The J gene is TRBJ1-1, the V gene TRBV5-5, with D perhaps TRBD1 (5 bases). This CDR3 is built from 16 residues. Germline V lookup: CDR1 SGHKS, CDR2 YYEKEE (reference sequence). Trimming left V 4 bases short and J 4 bases short, with 20 bases between.

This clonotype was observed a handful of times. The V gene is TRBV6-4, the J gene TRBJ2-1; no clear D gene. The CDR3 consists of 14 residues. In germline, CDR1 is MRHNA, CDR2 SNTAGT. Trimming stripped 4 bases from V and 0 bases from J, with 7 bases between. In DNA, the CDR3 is TGTGCCAGCAGTGTTGCGAGCTCCTACAATGAGCAGTTCTTC. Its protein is CASSVASSYNEQFF.